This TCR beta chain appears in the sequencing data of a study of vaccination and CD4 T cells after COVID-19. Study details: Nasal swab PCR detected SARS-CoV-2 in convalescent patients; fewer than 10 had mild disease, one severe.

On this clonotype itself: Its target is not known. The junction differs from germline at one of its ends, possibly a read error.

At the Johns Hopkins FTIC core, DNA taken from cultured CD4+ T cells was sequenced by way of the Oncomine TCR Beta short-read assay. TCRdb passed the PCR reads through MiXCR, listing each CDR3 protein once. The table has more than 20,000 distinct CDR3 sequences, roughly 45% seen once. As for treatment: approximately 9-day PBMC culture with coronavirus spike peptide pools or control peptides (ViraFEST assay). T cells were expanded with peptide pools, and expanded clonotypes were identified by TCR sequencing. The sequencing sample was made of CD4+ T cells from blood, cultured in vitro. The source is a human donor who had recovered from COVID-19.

The DNA of the CDR3 is TGTGCCAGCAGTATATCTGGGACTAGCGGGGGAGAGCGGAGGCAGTTCTTC. Residues: CASSISGTSGGERRQFF. The chain has TRBV27 and TRBJ2-1; 14 bases fit TRBD2. CDR3 size: 17 residues. Germline V gene sequence: CDR1 MNHEY, CDR2 SMNVEV (reference sequence).